Following are 23 T cell receptor beta chains from one sample sequenced in a study of T cell responses to AZD1222 COVID-19 vaccine. Libraries were prepared by immunoSEQ multiplex PCR; TCRdb keeps only in-frame clonotypes and omits some of them. The sample consists of 140,000 to 150,000 clones, 80% to 90% of them appearing once. Sequencing used peripheral blood, obtained on day 0 of AZD1222 vaccination. The source is an adult in good health.

The rearrangement joins TRBV4-1 to TRBJ1-4; D is uncertain. There are 15 residues in the CDR3. CDR1 is MGHRA, CDR2 YSYEKL, per germline. V was cut by 2 bases and J by 6 bases, with 13 bases left in between. The CDR3 loop is CASSQLFYGDEKLFF. CDR3 DNA sequence: TGCGCCAGCAGCCAACTCTTCTATGGGGATGAAAAACTGTTTTTT.

This clone occurred once. V is TRBV12-5 and J is TRBJ2-1; TRBD2 might be the D (6 bases). V was trimmed by 0 bases and J by 7 bases, leaving 16 bases between them. This CDR3 comprises 16 residues. Germline assignment: CDR1 LGHNT and CDR2 FRNRAP. CDR3 loop: CASGLVIGGTGNEQFF. The CDR3 region has the DNA TGTGCTAGTGGTTTGGTGATCGGAGGGACTGGGAATGAGCAGTTCTTC.

The CDR3 protein is CATSRDPNSPLHF. CDR3 coding DNA: TGTGCCACCAGCAGGGACCCTAACTCACCCCTCCACTTT. The V gene is TRBV15, the J gene TRBJ1-6; D unclear. This CDR3 contains 13 residues. CDR1 and CDR2 from the germline V gene are LNHNV and YYDKDF (reference sequence). Trimming took off 3 bases at V and 10 bases at J, with 10 bases between the two ends.

The V and J genes are TRBV6-1 and TRBJ1-3; no clear D gene. CDR3 length: 13 amino acids. The V gene lost 3 bases and the J gene lost 4 bases, with 7 bases spanning the gap. CDR1 is MNHNS and CDR2 is SASEGT in the germline V gene. The CDR3 spells CASSDGWGNTIYF. The CDR3 DNA follows: TGTGCCAGCAGTGATGGCTGGGGAAACACCATATATTTT.

This chain uses TRBV3-1 (or the pseudogene TRBV3-2) with TRBJ1-1; maybe TRBD1 (5 bases). Trimming stripped 1 base from V and 8 bases from J, with 14 bases between. The length of the CDR3 is 14 residues. Germline V gene sequence: CDR1 LGHDT, CDR2 YNNKEL (reference sequence). The CDR3 is CASSQARQTVEAFF. DNA for the CDR3: TGTGCCAGCAGCCAAGCACGACAGACTGTAGAAGCTTTCTTT.

For the CDR3, the DNA is TGTGCCAGCAGAGGGCTAGGCAATCAGCCCCAGCATTTT. Translated: CASRGLGNQPQHF. J is TRBJ1-5 and V is TRBV2; no definite D call. The CDR3 covers 13 residues. V lost 6 bases, J lost 2 bases, and 8 bases lay in between. CDR1 and CDR2 (germline): SNHLY, FYNNEI.

The V gene is TRBV6-5, the J gene TRBJ2-3; D is unclear. The CDR3 spans 13 residues. The V end lost 7 bases, the J end lost 0 bases, and 8 bases lay between the germline ends. The germline CDR1 and CDR2 sequences are MNHEY and SVGAGI. The CDR3 loop reads CASTLDSTDTQYF. In DNA, the CDR3 is TGTGCCAGCACCCTGGACAGCACAGATACGCAGTATTTT.

V usage is TRBV2 and J usage is TRBJ1-5; 7 positions match TRBD1. Germline assignment: CDR1 SNHLY and CDR2 FYNNEI. CDR3 length: 14 residues. V dropped 5 bases and J dropped 7; count of bases not matched to a gene: 8. CDR3 sequence reads: CASSRQGMGQPQHF. In nucleotides, the CDR3 is TGTGCCAGCAGTAGACAGGGTATGGGGCAGCCCCAGCATTTT.

This chain joins TRBV5-1 and TRBJ1-4, with D tentatively TRBD1 (5 bases). The CDR3 is 15 amino acids. Germline lookup yields CDR1 SGHRS and CDR2 YFSETQ. V lost 3 bases and J lost 6, with 15 bases in between. CDR3 DNA: TGCGCCAGCAGCTCCCTCGGGGGTATTGATGAAAAACTGTTTTTT. Its protein is CASSSLGGIDEKLFF.

This rearrangement joins TRBV19 to TRBJ2-1; 9 nucleotides align to TRBD1. This CDR3 has 16 amino acids. The germline V gene has CDR1 LNHDA and CDR2 SQIVND (reference sequence). Trimming at V came to 4 bases and at J to 15 bases, leaving 19 bases not matched to a gene. CDR3: CASSKNGMGTGTPLFF. CDR3 nucleotides: TGTGCCAGTAGTAAGAATGGTATGGGGACAGGGACCCCCCTGTTCTTC.

This chain connects TRBV6-5 to TRBJ2-7, with 12 bases aligning to TRBD2. The CDR3 is 14 amino acids. Per germline, CDR1 MNHEY and CDR2 SVGAGI. V was pared by 2 bases and J by 6 bases, with 2 bases of the junction left unmatched. DNA for the CDR3: TGTGCCAGCAGTTACGGACTAGCGGGATCCGAGCAGTACTTC. Its translation is CASSYGLAGSEQYF.

The chain links TRBV4-2 to TRBJ1-2; D not resolved. V lost 0 bases, J lost 8 bases, and 7 bases lay in between. Germline loops: CDR1 LGHNA, CDR2 YNFKEQ. The CDR3 is 12 amino acids. This CDR3 reads CASSQDLTGYTF. The CDR3 nucleotides read TGTGCCAGCAGCCAAGATTTAACCGGCTACACCTTC.

V gene TRBV6-7 combines with J gene TRBJ1-5, with D unclear. TRBV6-7 is placed among ORFs of uncertain function. V lost 0 bases to trimming and J lost 0 bases, with 21 bases between them. The CDR3 runs 20 residues. CDR3 region: CASSYSRVYFTVYSNQPQHF. DNA for the CDR3: TGTGCCAGCAGTTACTCGAGGGTATACTTCACCGTTTATAGCAATCAGCCCCAGCATTTT.

The gene calls are TRBV19 and TRBJ1-2; D ambiguous. Germline V CDR1 and CDR2: LNHDA, SQIVND (reference sequence). CDR3 length equals 15 residues. V was clipped by 7 bases and J by 4 bases, with 19 bases between them. The CDR3 loop reads CASIFTPEARYGYTF. DNA of the CDR3: TGTGCCAGTATTTTCACGCCGGAGGCGCGCTATGGCTACACCTTC.

The chain carries TRBV15 and TRBJ2-2; 9 bases are a match to TRBD2. The CDR3 covers 17 residues. V gave up 0 bases and J gave up 5 bases; unmatched junction bases: 7. Germline CDR1 is LNHNV and CDR2 is YYDKDF (reference sequence). In DNA, the CDR3 is TGTGCCACCAGCAGAGATATCGGCCTAGCGGGGACCGGGGAGCTGTTTTTT. This translates into CATSRDIGLAGTGELFF.

This chain connects TRBV10-2 to TRBJ1-1; D is undetermined. The CDR3 consists of 11 residues. Germline loops: CDR1 WSHSY, CDR2 SAAADI. V gave up 8 bases and J gave up 0 bases, with 4 bases separating them. DNA for the CDR3: TGCGCCAGCGGGTTGAACACTGAAGCTTTCTTT. Protein product: CASGLNTEAFF.

This rearrangement joins TRBV6-5 to TRBJ1-1; the D gene is possibly TRBD1 (6 bases). V lost 6 bases, J lost 9 bases, and 17 bases lay in between. Germline CDR1 MNHEY, CDR2 SVGAGI. CDR3 size: 13 residues. The CDR3 region is CASRRGGGAKAFF. In DNA form, the CDR3 reads TGTGCCAGCAGGCGTGGAGGGGGGGCGAAAGCTTTCTTT.

The J gene is TRBJ2-7, the V gene TRBV6-5; the D gene is possibly TRBD1 (5 bases). The CDR3 runs to 13 residues. Trimming pared 4 bases from V and 6 bases from J, leaving 13 bases between. Per the germline V gene, CDR1 is MNHEY and CDR2 is SVGAGI. This CDR3 is CASSFLIQGEQYF. The CDR3 DNA sequence: TGTGCCAGCAGTTTCTTGATTCAGGGCGAGCAGTACTTC.

This chain links TRBV30 with TRBJ1-3; no clear D. Deletions cut 1 base from V and 9 bases from J, with 13 bases between. Germline V gene data show CDR1 as GTSNPN and CDR2 as SVGIG (reference sequence). The CDR3 totals 13 residues. Written as DNA, the CDR3 is TGTGCCTGGAGTGCCCAGAGGTCGGCCACCATATATTTT. The encoded protein is CAWSAQRSATIYF. Supplemented by reference TRBV30 and TRBJ1-3, the full variable domain reads SQTIHQWPATLVQPVGSPLSLECTVEGTSNPNLYWYRQAAGRGLQLLFYSVGIGQISSEVPQNLSASRPQDRQFILSSKKLLLSDSGFYLCAWSAQRSATIYFGEGSWLTVV.

The chain couples TRBV19 to TRBJ1-1; unclear D gene. Between the trimmed V and J ends, which lost 2 bases and 6 bases, there was a span of 10 bases. CDR1 and CDR2 (germline): LNHDA, SQIVND (reference sequence). The length of the CDR3 is 13 residues. The CDR3 DNA reads TGTGCCAGTAGTATATCAGGCGGGGCTGAAGCTTTCTTT. It encodes CASSISGGAEAFF.

The rearrangement uses TRBV5-6 and TRBJ2-3; D gene uncertain. This CDR3 comprises 14 residues. Germline assignment: CDR1 SGHDT and CDR2 YYEEEE. V lost 0 bases, J lost 0 bases, and 5 bases lay in between. This CDR3 is CASSLGPSTDTQYF. The DNA of the CDR3 is TGTGCCAGCAGCTTGGGACCGAGCACAGATACGCAGTATTTT.

This clone was counted a few times. V usage is TRBV5-5 and J usage is TRBJ2-2; D tentatively reads TRBD1 or TRBD2 (5 bases each). The CDR3 is made up of 13 amino acids. Trimming left V 4 bases short and J 6 bases short, with 10 bases between. Germline V gene data show CDR1 as SGHKS and CDR2 as YYEKEE (reference sequence). The CDR3 bases are TGTGCCAGCAGCCTCGGGACGGCCGGGGAGCTGTTTTTT. Translation gives CASSLGTAGELFF. Supplemented by reference TRBV5-5 and TRBJ2-2, the full variable domain reads DAGVTQSPTHLIKTRGQQVTLRCSPISGHKSVSWYQQVLGQGPQFIFQYYEKEERGRGNFPDRFSARQFPNYSSELNVNALLLGDSALYLCASSLGTAGELFFGEGSRLTVL.

This chain connects TRBV29-1 to TRBJ1-4, with TRBD1 matching over 11 bases. The germline V gene has CDR1 SQVTM and CDR2 ANQGSEA. Unmatched junction bases numbered 8, after V lost 5 bases and J lost 6 bases. The CDR3 has 15 residues. The CDR3 loop reads CSVMDRGHIYEKLFF. CDR3 coding DNA: TGCAGCGTTATGGACAGGGGGCATATATATGAAAAACTGTTTTTT.